What follows describes a single T cell receptor beta chain. Its cognate antigen is unknown. Sequencing targeted expressed TCRB transcripts, as all isolated RNA had been reverse transcribed. Generated by immunoSEQ multiplex PCR, the TCRdb table keeps only in-frame clones and is missing some. The table has around 430,000 clones, approximately 28% seen once. The data stem from a study of beta chain features in type 1 diabetes. Study outcomes and limitations: Lower insertion and higher deletion counts appeared at VDJ junctions in type 1 diabetes patients.

With V trimmed by 2 bases and J by 6 bases, 10 bases remained unmatched. The V gene's germline CDR1 is SGHDT and CDR2 YYEEEE. CDR3 length: 15 residues. The material sequenced was naive CD4+ T cells from blood. The gene calls are TRBV5-6 and TRBJ1-1; 7 bases are a match to TRBD1. The TCR originated in a man between 18 and 35 years old in good health. The CDR3 sequence: CASSFRTGFWAEAFF. In DNA, the CDR3 is TGTGCCAGCAGCTTTCGGACAGGCTTTTGGGCTGAAGCTTTCTTT.